This T cell receptor (beta chain) was documented in a study of blood T cell repertoires in COVID-19. The wider study: From the United States, Italy and Spain came samples of acute and convalescent COVID-19. T cells, B-cell-depleted T cells, or PBMCs provided the cDNA or gDNA that served as material.

Looked up from germline, CDR1 is SGHDT and CDR2 is YYEEEE. CDR3 length equals 17 residues. V shed 0 bases and J shed 6 bases, with 19 bases lying between them. In the study's own analysis: Amplification with reference gene primers provided the estimates of nucleated cell counts. Clones were read by immunoSEQ multiplex PCR, and TCRdb kept only the in-frame ones, dropping some. Clone size and V and J calls were adopted from that table, with D and trimming inferred from the DNA. The repertoire holds over 100,000 clones, with 86% as singletons. Sequencing used peripheral blood. This sequence was found in a man aged 35 to 55 with acute or convalescent COVID-19. This chain uses TRBV5-6 with TRBJ2-1, with D tentatively TRBD1 (5 bases). In nucleotides, the CDR3 is TGTGCCAGCAGCTTGGGACAGACCCTCCGTAGGTCCAATGAGCAGTTCTTC. Amino acids: CASSLGQTLRRSNEQFF.